This TCR beta chain was captured by sequencing in a study of T-cell reconstitution after alpha-beta-depleted transplantation in children listed by TCRdb under 2016. For the wider study: Using TCR repertoire profiling, the study quantitatively followed how T-cell immune reconstitution unfolded in children after TCRalphabeta/CD19-depleted allogeneic hematopoietic cell transplantation.

In regard to this clonotype: Its antigen is not yet known. The input lacks base qualities; no much larger clone sits a single base away.

CDR1 and CDR2 (SGDLS, YYNGEE) derive from the germline V gene. There are 15 amino acids in the CDR3, from cysteine to phenylalanine inclusive. This entry keeps only the CDR3 DNA: 45 bases, framed from base 1. V is shortened by 7 bases, J by 10 bases, and the region joining them spans 24 bases. The sample's treatment or condition, from its label and the paper: allogeneic hematopoietic cell transplantation with graft depleted of TCRalphabeta T cells and CD19 B cells. Transplant recipients were children who received TCRalphabeta/CD19-depleted allogeneic hematopoietic cell grafts. Study-wide findings and limitations: Over the following months the frequencies of hyperexpanded clones went down, and after one year T-cell counts and TCRbeta diversity were mostly credited to newly produced T cells. In some patients, the high TCRbeta diversity seen at day 60 was put down to recipient T cells and intrathymic progenitors that had survived conditioning. The apparently early recovery of alphabetaT-cell counts about two months after transplant reportedly depended on only several hundred rapidly expanded clones that came from non-depleted graft cells.

Library creation used PCR. The instrument was an Illumina HiSeq 2500. Molecular barcoding was employed in the preparation of TCR libraries, with unique molecular identifiers being used to normalize TCRbeta repertoire quantification. TCRdb redid the processing of the public reads, applying fastp at Q25 and MiXCR, and retained in-frame beta chains. Duplicate CDR3 protein sequences are folded into a single record with the most common DNA and genes. This sample lists around 580,000 distinct CDR3 sequences; roughly 23% were detected once. Over 12% of the sample goes to the ten largest clones. Recombination linked TRBV9 to TRBJ2-1; the D gene remains uncertain. This clonotype was obtained from a boy under two years old who had a stem cell transplant for acute myeloid leukemia, so the T cells may come from the graft donor. The input for sequencing was PBMCs, mostly from graft donor cells, taken 360 days after TCRalphabeta/CD19-depleted stem cell transplant. The DNA sequence is TGTGCCAGCCACGGCGAGACCAGTCCCGGGCGGGAGCAGTTCTTC. Translated, it reads CASHGETSPGREQFF.